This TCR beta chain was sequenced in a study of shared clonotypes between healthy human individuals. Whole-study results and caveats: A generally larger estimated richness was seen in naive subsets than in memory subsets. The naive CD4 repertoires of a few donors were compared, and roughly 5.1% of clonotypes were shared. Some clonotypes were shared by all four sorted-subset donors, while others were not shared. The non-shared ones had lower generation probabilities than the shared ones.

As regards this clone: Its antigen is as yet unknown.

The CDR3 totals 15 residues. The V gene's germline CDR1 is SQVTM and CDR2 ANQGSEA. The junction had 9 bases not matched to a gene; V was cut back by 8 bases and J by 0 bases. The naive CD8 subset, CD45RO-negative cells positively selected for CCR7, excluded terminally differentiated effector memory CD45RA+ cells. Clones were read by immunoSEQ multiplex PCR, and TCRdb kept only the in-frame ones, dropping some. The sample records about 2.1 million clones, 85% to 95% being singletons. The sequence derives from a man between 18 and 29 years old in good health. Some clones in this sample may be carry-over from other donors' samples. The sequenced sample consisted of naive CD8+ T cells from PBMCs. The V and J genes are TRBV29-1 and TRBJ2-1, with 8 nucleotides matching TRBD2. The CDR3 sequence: CSLKTGTSSYNEQFF. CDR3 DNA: TGCAGCCTTAAGACCGGGACTAGCTCCTACAATGAGCAGTTCTTC.